There are many counts of the clone carrying this T cell receptor (beta chain). What it binds is unknown. This sample is drawn from a study of breast tumors, draining lymph nodes, adjacent tissues. Samples came from axillary lymph nodes draining the breast cancer. TCRdb reprocessed the multiplex PCR reads via MiXCR and lists one record per CDR3 protein. The sample lists around 100,000 distinct CDR3 sequences; over 20% were seen once. The germline V and J ends were trimmed by 0 bases and 1 base, with 11 bases remaining between them. Germline values: CDR1 DFQATT, CDR2 SNEGSKA (reference sequence). The CDR3 runs to 15 residues. General study findings and limits: Tumor T cell lymph node origin was a supported hypothesis, not proven. Tumor and nontumor repertoires were significantly more similar in luminal-like than in basal-like breast cancer. Tumor repertoires ranked between lymph nodes and nontumor tissue in diversity, with V and J gene preferences.

This receptor was obtained from a female donor with breast cancer. Some clones in this sample may be carry-over from other donors' samples. The sequenced sample was axillary lymph node tissue. The rearrangement uses TRBV20-1 and TRBJ2-3; D gene unclear. The CDR3 region has the DNA TGCAGTGCTAGAGATCGGAGACACCGCACAGATACGCAGTATTTT. It encodes CSARDRRHRTDTQYF.